The clone carrying this T cell receptor beta chain has ten or more counts. These data belong to a study of human T cells and chemical hapten exposure. Time point: pre-sensitization, week 0. Documented treatment: therapeutic diphenylcyclopropenone sensitization with weekly scalp DPC. The germline V and J ends were trimmed by 5 bases and 2 bases, with 10 bases remaining between them. CDR1 is DFQATT, CDR2 SNEGSKA, per germline (reference sequence). This CDR3 comprises 12 residues. TCRdb re-analysed the RACE reads in MiXCR, keeping a single row per CDR3 protein. Among some 360,000 distinct CDR3 sequences listed, approximately 5.1% were seen once.

This chain links TRBV20-1 with TRBJ2-7; D gene uncertain. The clonotype was recovered from a woman aged 50 to 60 with alopecia areata. Some clones in this sample may be carry-over from other donors' samples. Specimen: whole blood, collected in connection with sensitization to the hapten diphenylcyclopropenone (DPC). Here the CDR3 reads CSAASPPYEQYF. As DNA, the CDR3 is TGCAGTGCTGCGAGCCCCCCCTACGAGCAGTACTTC.